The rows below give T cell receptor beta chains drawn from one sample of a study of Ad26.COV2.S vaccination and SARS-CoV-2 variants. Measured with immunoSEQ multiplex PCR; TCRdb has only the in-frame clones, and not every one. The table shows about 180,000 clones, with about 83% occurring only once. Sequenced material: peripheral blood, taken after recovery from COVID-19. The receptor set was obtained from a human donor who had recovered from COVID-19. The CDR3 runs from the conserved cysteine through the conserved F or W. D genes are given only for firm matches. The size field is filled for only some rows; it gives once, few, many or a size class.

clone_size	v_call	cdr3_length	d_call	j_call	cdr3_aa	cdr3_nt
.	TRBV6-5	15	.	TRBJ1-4	CASSSRTERDEKLFF	TGTGCCAGCAGTTCCCGGACAGAGAGGGATGAAAAACTGTTTTTT
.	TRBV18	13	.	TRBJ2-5	CASSSGSQETQYF	TGTGCCAGCTCTTCCGGGTCCCAAGAGACCCAGTACTTC
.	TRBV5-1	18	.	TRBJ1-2	CASSLAPGGAQRGDGYTF	TGCGCCAGCAGCTTGGCCCCTGGGGGGGCGCAGAGAGGAGATGGCTACACCTTC
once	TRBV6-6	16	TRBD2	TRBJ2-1	CASSIRASGFYNEQFF	TGTGCCAGCAGCATTCGGGCTAGCGGGTTCTACAATGAGCAGTTCTTC
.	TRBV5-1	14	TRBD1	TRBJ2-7	CASSLAGTAYEQYF	TGCGCCAGCAGCTTGGCCGGGACAGCCTACGAGCAGTACTTC
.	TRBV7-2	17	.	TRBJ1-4	CASSSHRPGLTNEKLFF	TGTGCCAGCAGCTCCCATCGACCGGGACTGACTAATGAAAAACTGTTTTTT
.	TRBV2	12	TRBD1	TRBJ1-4	CAGAYRGEKLFF	TGTGCCGGCGCCTACAGGGGAGAAAAACTGTTTTTT
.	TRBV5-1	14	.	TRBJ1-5	CASSFGQPLEPQHF	TGCGCCAGCAGCTTTGGTCAACCACTTGAGCCCCAGCATTTT
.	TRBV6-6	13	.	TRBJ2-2	CASSRGVTGELFF	TGTGCCAGCAGTAGAGGGGTGACCGGGGAGCTGTTTTTT
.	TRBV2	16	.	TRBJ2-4	CASSRAGNRAKNIQYF	TGTGCCAGCAGTAGGGCAGGGAATAGGGCCAAAAACATTCAGTACTTC
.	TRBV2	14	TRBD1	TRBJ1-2	CASRSGQGASGYTF	TGTGCCAGCAGATCGGGACAGGGGGCCTCTGGCTACACCTTC
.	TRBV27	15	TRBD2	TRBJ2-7	CASSSLTSGGYEQYF	TGTGCCAGCAGTTCGTTGACTAGCGGGGGATACGAGCAGTACTTC
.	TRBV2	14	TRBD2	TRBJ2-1	CASSEREANNEQFF	TGTGCCAGCAGTGAGCGGGAGGCTAACAATGAGCAGTTCTTC
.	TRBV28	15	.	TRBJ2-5	CASSFGDSTKETQYF	TGTGCCAGCAGTTTTGGCGACTCGACGAAAGAGACCCAGTACTTC
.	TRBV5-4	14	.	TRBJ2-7	CASSLGFRTYEQYF	TGTGCCAGCAGCTTAGGTTTTCGAACCTACGAGCAGTACTTC
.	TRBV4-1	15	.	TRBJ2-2	CASSRGGALTGELFF	TGCGCCAGCAGCCGAGGCGGGGCACTGACCGGGGAGCTGTTTTTT
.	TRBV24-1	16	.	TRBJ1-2	CATSDRRGSPNYGYTF	TGTGCCACCAGTGACCGGAGGGGGAGTCCTAACTATGGCTACACCTTC
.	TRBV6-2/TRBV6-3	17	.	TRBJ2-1	CASSYSEPSGVYNEQFF	TGTGCCAGCAGTTACTCTGAGCCCTCAGGGGTCTACAATGAGCAGTTCTTC
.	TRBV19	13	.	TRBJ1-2	CASSIIFNYGYTF	TGTGCCAGTAGTATTATATTCAACTATGGCTACACCTTC
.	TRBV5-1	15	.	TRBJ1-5	CASSLNGLGNQPQHF	TGCGCCAGCAGCTTGAACGGATTGGGCAATCAGCCCCAGCATTTT
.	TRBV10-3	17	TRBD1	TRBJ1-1	CAISEFGTGAVNTEAFF	TGTGCCATCAGTGAGTTCGGGACAGGGGCCGTGAACACTGAAGCTTTCTTT
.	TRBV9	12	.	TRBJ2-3	CASSGVWDTQYF	TGTGCCAGCAGCGGAGTCTGGGATACGCAGTATTTT
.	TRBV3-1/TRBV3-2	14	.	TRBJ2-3	CASSPGGTTDTQYF	TGTGCCAGCAGCCCTGGCGGGACCACAGATACGCAGTATTTT
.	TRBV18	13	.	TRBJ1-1	CASSPTLNTEAFF	TGTGCCAGCTCACCAACTTTGAACACTGAAGCTTTCTTT
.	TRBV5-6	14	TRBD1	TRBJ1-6	CASSLAGQGTPLHF	TGTGCCAGCAGCTTGGCAGGACAGGGAACACCCCTCCACTTT
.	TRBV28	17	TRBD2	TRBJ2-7	CASSPRTSGGLSYEQYF	TGTGCCAGCAGTCCAAGGACTAGCGGGGGACTTTCCTACGAGCAGTACTTC
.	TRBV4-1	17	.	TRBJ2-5	CASSHGRGREPQETQYF	TGCGCCAGCAGCCACGGGAGGGGGCGGGAGCCCCAAGAGACCCAGTACTTC
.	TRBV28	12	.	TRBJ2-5	CASSLRPSDQYF	TGTGCCAGCAGCCTAAGGCCCTCGGACCAGTACTTC
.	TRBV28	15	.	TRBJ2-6	CASSQGSSGANVLTF	TGTGCCAGCAGCCAAGGTTCCTCTGGGGCCAACGTCCTGACTTTC
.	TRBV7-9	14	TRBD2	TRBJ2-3	CASRGLAGSDTQYF	TGTGCCAGCAGAGGACTAGCGGGCTCAGATACGCAGTATTTT
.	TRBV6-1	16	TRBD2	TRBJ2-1	CASSDWLAGEDGEQFF	TGTGCCAGCAGTGATTGGCTAGCGGGAGAGGACGGTGAGCAGTTCTTC
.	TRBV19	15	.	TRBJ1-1	CASSSPREANTEAFF	TGTGCCAGTAGTAGCCCGCGGGAAGCGAACACTGAAGCTTTCTTT
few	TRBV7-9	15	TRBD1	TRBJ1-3	CASSLDRAQGNTIYF	TGTGCCAGCAGCCTAGACAGGGCCCAAGGAAACACCATATATTTT
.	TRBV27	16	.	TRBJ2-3	CASSPSRTRRIDTQYF	TGTGCCAGCAGTCCCTCGAGGACCCGGAGGATAGATACGCAGTATTTT
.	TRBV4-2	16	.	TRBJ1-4	CASSQDLGGLKEKLFF	TGTGCCAGCAGCCAAGATCTGGGGGGTTTAAAAGAAAAACTGTTTTTT
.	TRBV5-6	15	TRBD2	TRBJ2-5	CASSLALAGIQTQYF	TGTGCCAGCAGCTTGGCTCTAGCGGGAATACAGACCCAGTACTTC
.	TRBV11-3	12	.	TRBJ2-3	CASSLDRDTQYF	TGTGCCAGCAGCTTAGACAGGGATACGCAGTATTTT
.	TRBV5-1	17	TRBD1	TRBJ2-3	CASSLVRTGEGTDTQYF	TGCGCCAGCAGCTTGGTACGGACAGGGGAGGGCACAGATACGCAGTATTTT
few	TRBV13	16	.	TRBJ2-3	CASSLEGRGRTDTQYF	TGTGCCAGCAGCTTAGAGGGCCGAGGGAGGACAGATACGCAGTATTTT
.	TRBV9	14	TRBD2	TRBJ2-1	CASSTSGSYNEQFF	TGTGCCAGCAGCACTAGCGGTTCCTACAATGAGCAGTTCTTC